This TCR beta chain was documented in a study of T cell clonotyping in hematopoietic cell transplantation. Study results and caveats: Recipient TCR diversity dropped after transplant; expanded clonotypes rose from day 30 to 180.

This CDR3 spans 15 amino acids. Germline CDR1 reads LGHNA; CDR2 reads YNFKEQ. V lost 4 bases to trimming and J lost 3 bases; unmatched junction nucleotides: 7. Samples: about 28 days before transplant, then days 30, 100 and 180 after. This table comes from immunoSEQ multiplex PCR, and its TCRdb copy is limited to in-frame clones, with some not included. This table has several thousand clones, about 85% appearing once. Comments on this clone: Its antigen is unidentified.

This clonotype was obtained from a male patient in his sixties or seventies who had an allogeneic stem cell transplant from an unrelated donor, so T cells may come from the graft donor. Some clones in this sample may be carry-over from other donors' samples. The chain couples TRBV4-2 to TRBJ2-5, with TRBD1 matching over 8 bases. The starting material was peripheral blood mononuclear cells, obtained 180 days after allogeneic stem cell transplant. The CDR3 DNA reads TGTGCCAGCAGCCTTACCGGGACAGGTGAAGAGACCCAGTACTTC. It encodes CASSLTGTGEETQYF.